The 17 T cell receptor beta chains listed next were all sequenced from one sample in a study of blood T cell repertoires in COVID-19. Libraries were prepared by immunoSEQ multiplex PCR; TCRdb keeps only in-frame clonotypes and omits some of them. Of some 340,000 clones in the sample, more than 85% were seen once. Sequenced: PBMCs or T cells enriched from blood (not recorded which). The origin of the receptors is a woman aged 30 to 39 who had been exposed to COVID-19.

The J gene is TRBJ2-7, the V gene TRBV6-1; D is ambiguous. Between the trimmed V and J ends, which lost 2 bases and 2 bases, there was a span of 10 bases. Germline lookup yields CDR1 MNHNS and CDR2 SASEGT. The CDR3 is 14 amino acids. The CDR3 DNA is TGTGCCAGCAGTGAATATTCAGGAACCTACGAGCAGTACTTC. This gives the protein CASSEYSGTYEQYF.

This chain uses TRBV19 with TRBJ2-2, with TRBD2 matching over 10 bases. V was pared by 7 bases and J by 4 bases, with 3 bases of the junction left unmatched. This CDR3 has 14 residues. The germline V gene has CDR1 LNHDA and CDR2 SQIVND (reference sequence). The CDR3 spells CASTGTSVTGELFF. In DNA form, the CDR3 reads TGTGCCAGTACCGGGACTAGCGTCACCGGGGAGCTGTTTTTT.

This clone turned up a few times. V and J are TRBV19 and TRBJ1-1, with D possibly being TRBD1 (5 bases). Germline V CDR1 and CDR2: LNHDA, SQIVND (reference sequence). Trimming took off 9 bases at V and 0 bases at J, with 11 bases between the two ends. The CDR3 totals 13 residues. The CDR3 here is CASRREMNTEAFF. The DNA of the CDR3 is TGTGCCAGCCGCAGGGAAATGAACACTGAAGCTTTCTTT. Combining the CDR3 with reference TRBV19 and TRBJ1-1 gives the whole variable domain DGGITQSPKYLFRKEGQNVTLSCEQNLNHDAMYWYRQDPGQGLRLIYYSQIVNDFQKGDIAEGYSVSREKKESFPLTVTSAQKNPTAFYLCASRREMNTEAFFGQGTRLTVV.

The V and J genes are TRBV5-1 and TRBJ1-4; 7 positions agree with TRBD1. With 4 bases clipped from V and 4 bases from J, the junction kept 7 bases outside the gene matches. The germline gives CDR1 SGHRS, CDR2 YFSETQ. This CDR3 region has 15 residues. CDR3 nucleotide sequence: TGCGCCAGCAGCCGGGGACAGCCGATTAATGAAAAACTGTTTTTT. It codes for CASSRGQPINEKLFF.

The chain recombines TRBV4-2 with TRBJ1-2; TRBD1 aligns across 8 bases. Germline loops: CDR1 LGHNA, CDR2 YNFKEQ. The CDR3 length is 12 residues. The junction had 3 bases not matched to a gene; V was cut back by 5 bases and J by 7 bases. The CDR3 region has the DNA TGTGCCAGCAGCACCAGGGGGCTTGGCTACACCTTC. Its translation: CASSTRGLGYTF.

The sample holds a few counts of this clone. The gene calls are TRBV5-1 and TRBJ1-3; D is perhaps TRBD1 (5 bases). Germline CDR1 and CDR2: SGHRS and YFSETQ. Trimming cost V 5 bases and J 3 bases, with 18 bases left between them. The CDR3 consists of 16 residues. This CDR3 reads CASSIGGWGVGNTIYF. The CDR3 coding sequence is TGCGCCAGCAGTATCGGGGGATGGGGCGTTGGAAACACCATATATTTT.

The chain links TRBV5-4 to TRBJ1-3; 8 nucleotides align to TRBD1. CDR1 is SGHNT, CDR2 YYREEE, per germline (reference sequence). Trimming at V came to 4 bases and at J to 0 bases, leaving 6 bases not matched to a gene. The length of the CDR3 is 16 residues. The CDR3 loop reads CASSLQGALSGNTIYF. CDR3 bases: TGTGCCAGCAGCCTGCAGGGGGCCCTCTCTGGAAACACCATATATTTT.

The chain employs TRBV5-1 and TRBJ1-1, with 11 positions matching TRBD1. CDR3 size: 15 residues. V shed 2 bases, J shed 4 bases, and the junction held 4 bases outside the gene matches. CDR1 and CDR2 from the germline V gene are SGHRS and YFSETQ. CDR3 in DNA: TGCGCCAGCAGCTTCTCGGGACAGGGGGGCACTGAAGCTTTCTTT. Translated: CASSFSGQGGTEAFF.

The rearrangement uses TRBV5-4 and TRBJ1-1; a possible D gene is TRBD1 (6 bases). This CDR3 has 14 amino acids. Looked up from germline, CDR1 is SGHNT and CDR2 is YYREEE (reference sequence). With 4 bases removed from V and 1 base from J, the gap between germline ends came to 11 bases. CDR3 bases: TGTGCCAGCAGCACTGACAGGAGGAACACTGAAGCTTTCTTT. Amino acid sequence: CASSTDRRNTEAFF.

A single count supports this clone. V and J are TRBV2 and TRBJ2-7, with TRBD2 matching over 7 bases. Germline CDR1 SNHLY, CDR2 FYNNEI. The CDR3 runs 16 residues. After removal of 6 bases from V and 2 bases from J, the junction contained 13 bases not matched to a gene. The DNA of the CDR3 is TGTGCCAGCAGCCCCCCCTGGCGGGGGAACCCCTACGAGCAGTACTTC. This encodes CASSPPWRGNPYEQYF.

The chain is built from TRBV7-8 and TRBJ2-7; 10 bases line up with TRBD2. CDR1 is SGHVS, CDR2 FQNEAQ, per germline. The J segment lost 0 bases and the V segment lost 7 bases, leaving 3 bases of the junction unmatched. This CDR3 has 14 amino acids. The CDR3 region is CASISGRSSYEQYF. The CDR3 coding sequence is TGTGCCAGCATTAGCGGGAGGAGCTCCTACGAGCAGTACTTC.

This chain connects TRBV7-8 to TRBJ2-7; 9 bases fit TRBD1. The germline V gene has CDR1 SGHVS and CDR2 FQNEAQ. CDR3 length equals 16 residues. Trimming cost V 1 base and J 5 bases; bases outside gene matches: 9. CDR3 bases: TGTGCCAGCAGCTTAGTGGGACAGGGATTTCCCCACGAGCAGTACTTC. This codes for CASSLVGQGFPHEQYF.

V gene TRBV14 combines with J gene TRBJ2-7; TRBD2 is a possible D gene (5 bases). The CDR3 is 15 amino acids. Germline lookup yields CDR1 SGHDN and CDR2 FVKESK. Trimming pared 1 base from V and 6 bases from J, leaving 16 bases between. The CDR3 bases are TGTGCCAGCAGCCAAGCAAGGAGGACGTCGGCCGAGCAGTACTTC. Amino acids: CASSQARRTSAEQYF.

The V gene is TRBV6-5, the J gene TRBJ2-3, with 7 bases aligning to TRBD2. Germline loops: CDR1 MNHEY, CDR2 SVGAGI. V lost 2 bases to trimming and J lost 4 bases; unmatched junction nucleotides: 6. The CDR3 covers 15 residues. For the CDR3, the DNA is TGTGCCAGCAGTTACGAGCGGGGAGGGTCAGATACGCAGTATTTT. Encoded protein: CASSYERGGSDTQYF.

The chain recombines TRBV24-1 with TRBJ2-3, with a weak D call TRBD1 (5 bases). Germline V CDR1 and CDR2: KGHDR, SFDVKD. This CDR3 is 13 amino acids long. Trimming removed 9 bases from V and 6 bases from J, with 15 bases in between. The CDR3 spells CATQLFRGDTQYF. In nucleotides, the CDR3 is TGTGCCACCCAGCTCTTTAGGGGCGATACGCAGTATTTT.

The rearrangement uses TRBV19 and TRBJ1-4; TRBD1 matches 10 bases. The CDR3 length is 13 residues. V lost 10 bases and J lost 7; bases outside the gene matches: 6. Germline V lookup: CDR1 LNHDA, CDR2 SQIVND (reference sequence). In DNA, the CDR3 is TGTGCCACCATGGACAGGGGGGTTGAAAAACTGTTTTTT. Translating it yields CATMDRGVEKLFF.

The V gene is TRBV6-1, the J gene TRBJ1-1; D gene unclear. This CDR3 region has 15 residues. CDR1 is MNHNS, CDR2 SASEGT, per germline. Trimming removed 2 bases at V and 1 base at J, with 11 bases between. The CDR3 coding sequence is TGTGCCAGCAGTGAACGGGGTTTGCGGAACACTGAAGCTTTCTTT. Encoded protein: CASSERGLRNTEAFF.